Listed below are T cell receptor beta chains from one sample, sequenced in a study of blood T cell repertoires in COVID-19. Data came from immunoSEQ multiplex PCR; TCRdb stores just in-frame clones and leaves some out. The repertoire holds over 150,000 clones, with approximately 91% as singletons. The sequenced sample consisted of peripheral blood. The receptors here all came from a man aged 30 to 45 with acute or convalescent COVID-19. CDR3s include the opening cysteine and the closing phenylalanine or tryptophan. Each record gives: CDR3 length, V gene, D gene, J gene, CDR3 protein. D genes are given only for firm matches.

length: 14
V: TRBV5-1
D: TRBD1
J: TRBJ2-3
CDR3: CASSPGTARDTQYF

length: 15
V: TRBV27
D: NA
J: TRBJ1-6
CDR3: CASSGGTGKFSPLHF

length: 15
V: TRBV28
D: TRBD1
J: TRBJ2-4
CDR3: CASSPTGGAKNIQYF

length: 13
V: TRBV25-1
D: NA
J: TRBJ1-1
CDR3: CASFPQGTAEAFF

length: 16
V: TRBV5-1
D: NA
J: TRBJ1-1
CDR3: CASSLAGVGRNTEAFF

length: 15
V: TRBV14
D: NA
J: TRBJ1-3
CDR3: CASSLSAGPGNTIYF

length: 12
V: TRBV7-9
D: NA
J: TRBJ1-2
CDR3: CASEQGGLGYTF

length: 15
V: TRBV12-2
D: NA
J: TRBJ2-7
CDR3: CASRLGGTASYEQYF

length: 16
V: TRBV7-6
D: NA
J: TRBJ1-6
CDR3: CASSLAGQPGNSPLHF

length: 14
V: TRBV28
D: NA
J: TRBJ2-1
CDR3: CASSGGGHYNEQFF

length: 13
V: TRBV7-9
D: TRBD1
J: TRBJ1-1
CDR3: CASSSQGASEAFF

length: 12
V: TRBV7-9
D: NA
J: TRBJ1-2
CDR3: CASSLVQEGYTF

length: 14
V: TRBV30
D: NA
J: TRBJ1-1
CDR3: CAWTRVQANTEAFF

length: 16
V: TRBV27
D: NA
J: TRBJ1-1
CDR3: CASRPFGGAMNTEAFF

length: 12
V: TRBV6-5
D: NA
J: TRBJ2-5
CDR3: CASSYNMETQYF

length: 13
V: TRBV20-1
D: TRBD1
J: TRBJ1-1
CDR3: CSASLPGGVLAFF

length: 15
V: TRBV11-1
D: TRBD1
J: TRBJ2-2
CDR3: CASSSQGVGTGELFF

length: 12
V: TRBV7-3
D: TRBD1
J: TRBJ2-1
CDR3: CASSTGVNEQFF

length: 14
V: TRBV6-5
D: NA
J: TRBJ1-2
CDR3: CASSPGQLIYGYTF

length: 12
V: TRBV19
D: NA
J: TRBJ1-1
CDR3: CASSIGLNEAFF

length: 14
V: TRBV5-6
D: NA
J: TRBJ1-1
CDR3: CASSLGGRRTEAFF